This T cell receptor (beta chain) derives from a study of cytomegalovirus exposure and HLA in healthy donors. The V gene end was trimmed by 6 bases and the J gene end by 2 bases; junction bases not matched to a gene: 6. Germline CDR1 MNHEY, CDR2 SMNVEV (reference sequence). The CDR3 has 15 residues. The PCR contained 60 Vbeta and 13 Jbeta primers. The protocol was immunoSEQ multiplex PCR, while the TCRdb copy is restricted to in-frame clones and leaves out a portion. The repertoire has about 69,000 clones, 55% to 75% of them found once; the top ten carry 9.5% to 12%. Sequencing input: PBMCs. The clonotype originates from a woman younger than 45 in good health and CMV-seronegative. The chain couples TRBV27 to TRBJ2-1; TRBD2 agrees at 8 bases. CDR3: CASSPTSGTYNEQFF. The CDR3 DNA reads TGTGCCAGCAGCCCAACTAGCGGTACCTACAATGAGCAGTTCTTC.